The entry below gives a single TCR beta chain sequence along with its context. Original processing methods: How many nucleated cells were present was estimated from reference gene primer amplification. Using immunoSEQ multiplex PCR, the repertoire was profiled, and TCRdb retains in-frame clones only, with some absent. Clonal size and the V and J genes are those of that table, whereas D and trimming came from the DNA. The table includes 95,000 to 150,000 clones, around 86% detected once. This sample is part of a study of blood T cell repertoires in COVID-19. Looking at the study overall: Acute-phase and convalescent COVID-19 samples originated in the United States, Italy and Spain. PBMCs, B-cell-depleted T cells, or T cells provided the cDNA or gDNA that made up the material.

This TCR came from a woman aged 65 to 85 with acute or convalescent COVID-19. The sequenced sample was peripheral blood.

The chain's CDR3 is CASSLFTEAFF. The CDR3, as DNA: TGTGCCAGCAGCCTATTCACTGAAGCTTTCTTT. J is TRBJ1-1 and V is TRBV6-5; D gene unclear. This CDR3 region has 11 residues. Germline-derived CDR1 and CDR2 are MNHEY and SVGAGI. V lost 6 bases, J lost 4 bases, and 6 bases lay in between.